This TCR beta chain was identified during a study of blood T cells in healthy people across ages. In each sample, at least 6 million PBMCs were isolated. Overall study findings and caveats: Long-lived donors carried more naive CD4+ cells and greater diversity than aged donors.

The germline V and J ends were trimmed by 4 bases and 2 bases, with 12 bases remaining between them. CDR1 SNHLY and CDR2 FYNNEI come from the germline V gene. CDR3 length equals 14 residues. Using a J-beta primer mix together with a sample-barcoded 5' primer, a second PCR was run for about 6 to 11 cycles. Every molecule of cDNA carried a tag from a template-switch adaptor with 12 random nucleotides. In TCRdb, the 5' RACE reads were re-called with MiXCR into one record per CDR3 protein. The data contain 650,000 to 950,000 distinct CDR3 sequences, approximately 44% of them singletons. This clonotype was observed a few times. The antigen is undetermined.

V gene TRBV2 combines with J gene TRBJ2-7; D gene uncertain. The sequencing input was blood. The clonotype originates from a man between 60 and 75 years old in good health. CDR3 nucleotide sequence: TGTGCCAGCAGTGCCAGGCTTTTTCCCTACGAGCAGTACTTC. As protein: CASSARLFPYEQYF.